This T cell receptor (beta chain) originates from a study of OX40 agonist ivuxolimab in advanced cancers. As for the study in general: Of mixed ages from roughly 23 to 80 and averaging 60 years, the group was just under 85% male. Study results and limitations: In the 0.1 to 3.0 mg/kg range, CD4+ and CD8+ blood T cells had expanded clonally by week 6. Average numbers of expanded clones were greater in CD8+ T cells than in CD4+.

Details on this clone: What it binds is unknown.

Libraries were prepared by immunoSEQ multiplex PCR; TCRdb keeps only in-frame clonotypes and omits some of them. The repertoire holds some 65,000 clones, with roughly nine tenths as singletons. The CDR3 length is 17 residues. The germline gives CDR1 WNHNN, CDR2 SYGVQD (reference sequence). Trimming removed 1 base from V and 5 bases from J; junction bases left unmatched: 9. The sequence was collected from an adult with an advanced solid tumor such as melanoma, head and neck, liver or kidney cancer. The source was CD4+ or CD8+ T cells sorted from blood, collected in a trial of the OX40 agonist ivuxolimab. V and J are TRBV10-1 and TRBJ2-2; 8 nucleotides line up with TRBD1. The CDR3 DNA reads TGCGCCAGCAGTGAGTTGCGGACAGGGACACTAACCGGGGAGCTGTTTTTT. Translation: CASSELRTGTLTGELFF.